This T cell receptor (beta chain) emerged from a study of cytomegalovirus exposure and HLA in healthy donors. A multiplex PCR was run with 60 Vbeta primers and 13 Jbeta primers. Libraries were prepared by immunoSEQ multiplex PCR; TCRdb keeps only in-frame clonotypes and omits some of them. The sample contains around 170,000 clones, around three quarters of which appear only once. CDR1 is GTSNPN, CDR2 SVGIG, per germline (reference sequence). J gave up 9 bases and V 3 bases, and 12 bases lay outside the gene matches. CDR3 size: 14 residues. This TCR was recovered from a woman between 50 and 59 years old in good health and CMV-seropositive. Material: PBMCs. This chain links TRBV30 with TRBJ2-7, with TRBD2 matching 9 bases. CDR3 in amino acids: CAWRPKVSGSAQYF. For the CDR3, the DNA is TGTGCCTGGAGGCCTAAGGTTAGCGGGAGCGCGCAGTACTTC.